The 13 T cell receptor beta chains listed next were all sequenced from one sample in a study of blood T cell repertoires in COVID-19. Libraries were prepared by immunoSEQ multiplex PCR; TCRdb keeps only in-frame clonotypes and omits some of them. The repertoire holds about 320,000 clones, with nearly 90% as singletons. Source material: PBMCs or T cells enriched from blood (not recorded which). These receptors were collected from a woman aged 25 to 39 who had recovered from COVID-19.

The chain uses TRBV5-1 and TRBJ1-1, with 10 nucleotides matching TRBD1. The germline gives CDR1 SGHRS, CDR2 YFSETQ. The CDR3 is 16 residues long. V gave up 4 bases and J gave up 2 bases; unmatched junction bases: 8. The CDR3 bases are TGCGCCAGCAGCCCCTCGGACAGGGGGTTCAACACTGAAGCTTTCTTT. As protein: CASSPSDRGFNTEAFF.

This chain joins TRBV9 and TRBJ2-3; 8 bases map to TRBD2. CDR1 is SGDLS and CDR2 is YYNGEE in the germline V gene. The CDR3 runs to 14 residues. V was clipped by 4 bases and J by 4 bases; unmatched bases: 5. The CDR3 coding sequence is TGTGCCAGCAGCCGGGGGGGCCCCCCAGATACGCAGTATTTT. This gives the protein CASSRGGPPDTQYF.

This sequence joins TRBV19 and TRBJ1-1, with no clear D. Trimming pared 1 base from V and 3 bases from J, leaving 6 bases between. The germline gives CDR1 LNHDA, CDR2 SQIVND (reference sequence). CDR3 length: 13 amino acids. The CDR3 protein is CASSIVADTEAFF. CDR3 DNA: TGTGCCAGTAGTATAGTCGCAGACACTGAAGCTTTCTTT.

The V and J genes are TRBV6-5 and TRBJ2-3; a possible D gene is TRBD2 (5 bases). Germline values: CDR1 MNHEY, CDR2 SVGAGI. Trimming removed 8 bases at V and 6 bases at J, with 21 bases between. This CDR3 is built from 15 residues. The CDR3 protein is CASGGPGEGQDTQYF. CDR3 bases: TGTGCCAGCGGCGGGCCGGGTGAGGGCCAGGATACGCAGTATTTT.

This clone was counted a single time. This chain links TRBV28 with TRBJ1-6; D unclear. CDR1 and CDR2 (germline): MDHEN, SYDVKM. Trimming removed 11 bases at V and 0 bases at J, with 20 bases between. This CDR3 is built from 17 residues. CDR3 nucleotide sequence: TGTGCCCACCGGTTAGGGCCGGGAAGCTCCTATAATTCACCCCTCCACTTT. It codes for CAHRLGPGSSYNSPLHF.

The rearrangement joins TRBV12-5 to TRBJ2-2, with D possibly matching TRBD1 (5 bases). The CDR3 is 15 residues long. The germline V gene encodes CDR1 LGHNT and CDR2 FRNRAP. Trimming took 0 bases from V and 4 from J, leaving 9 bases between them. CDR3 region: CASGLVGVGTGELFF. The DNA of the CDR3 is TGTGCTAGTGGTTTGGTAGGGGTTGGCACCGGGGAGCTGTTTTTT.

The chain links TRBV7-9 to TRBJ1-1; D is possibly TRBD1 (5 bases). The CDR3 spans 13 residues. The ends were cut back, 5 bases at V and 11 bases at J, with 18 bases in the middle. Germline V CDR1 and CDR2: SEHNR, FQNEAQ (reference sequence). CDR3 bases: TGTGCCAGCAGCACTGACAGCAGTAGTACGGCTTTCTTT. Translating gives CASSTDSSSTAFF.

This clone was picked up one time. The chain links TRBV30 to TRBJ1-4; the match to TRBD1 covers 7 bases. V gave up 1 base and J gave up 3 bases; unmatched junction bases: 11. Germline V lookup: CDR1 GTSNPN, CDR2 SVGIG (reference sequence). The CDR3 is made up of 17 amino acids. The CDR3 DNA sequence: TGTGCCTGGAGTGCGCGGGACAGTCGGATGGCTAATGAAAAACTGTTTTTT. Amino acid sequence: CAWSARDSRMANEKLFF.

As DNA, the CDR3 is TGCGCCAGCAGCTTCTCACTGAGCTCCTACAATGAGCAGTTCTTC. This encodes CASSFSLSSYNEQFF. The chain uses TRBV5-1 and TRBJ2-1; no definite D call. Trimming took 2 bases from V and 0 from J, leaving 9 bases between them. The CDR3 loop spans 15 amino acids. Germline V gene lookup returns CDR1 SGHRS and CDR2 YFSETQ.

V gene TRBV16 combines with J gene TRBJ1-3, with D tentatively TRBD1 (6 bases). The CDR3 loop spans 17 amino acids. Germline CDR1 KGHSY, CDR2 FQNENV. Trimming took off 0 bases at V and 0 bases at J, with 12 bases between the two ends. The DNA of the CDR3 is TGTGCCAGCAGCCAATCGTGGGGGCAAACCTCTGGAAACACCATATATTTT. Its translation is CASSQSWGQTSGNTIYF.

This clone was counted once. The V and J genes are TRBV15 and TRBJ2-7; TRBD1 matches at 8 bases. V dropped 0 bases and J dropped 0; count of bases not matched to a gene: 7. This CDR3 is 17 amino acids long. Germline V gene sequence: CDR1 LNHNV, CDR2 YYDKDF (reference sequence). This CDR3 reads CATSRDTDRGRSYEQYF. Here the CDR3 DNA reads TGTGCCACCAGCAGAGATACAGACAGGGGTCGCTCCTACGAGCAGTACTTC. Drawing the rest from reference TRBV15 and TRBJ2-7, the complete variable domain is DAMVIQNPRYQVTQFGKPVTLSCSQTLNHNVMYWYQQKSSQAPKLLFHYYDKDFNNEADTPDNFQSRRPNTSFCFLDIRSPGLGDTAMYLCATSRDTDRGRSYEQYFGPGTRLTVT.

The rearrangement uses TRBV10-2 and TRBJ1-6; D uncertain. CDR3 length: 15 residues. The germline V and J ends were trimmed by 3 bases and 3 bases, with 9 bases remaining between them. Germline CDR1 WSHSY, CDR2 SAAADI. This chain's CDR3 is CASSESGSYNSPLHF. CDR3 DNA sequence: TGCGCCAGCAGTGAATCCGGGAGCTATAATTCACCCCTCCACTTT.

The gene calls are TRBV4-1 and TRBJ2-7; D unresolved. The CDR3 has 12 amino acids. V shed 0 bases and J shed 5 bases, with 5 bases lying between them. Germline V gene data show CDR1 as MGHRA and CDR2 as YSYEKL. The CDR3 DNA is TGCGCCAGCAGCCAAGACTGGCACGAGCAGTACTTC. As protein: CASSQDWHEQYF.